These 15 T cell receptor beta chains share one sample of origin, sequenced in a study of blood T cell repertoires in COVID-19. Produced via immunoSEQ multiplex PCR; TCRdb's table is partial and in-frame only. The data hold approximately 170,000 clones, with around four fifths observed a single time. What was sequenced was peripheral blood. The origin of the receptors is a woman aged 70-85 years with COVID-19, enrolled during active disease.

In its sample, this clone was seen once. This chain links TRBV11-2 with TRBJ2-7; D gene uncertain. Trimming shortened V by 2 bases and J by 2 bases, and 10 bases separated the two germline ends. CDR3 length: 14 amino acids. CDR1 is SGHAT and CDR2 is FQNNGV in the germline V gene. As DNA, the CDR3 is TGTGCCAGCAGCTTATTGTCAGCGACCTACGAGCAGTACTTC. Translated: CASSLLSATYEQYF.

The chain combines TRBV15 with TRBJ2-7; no clear D. From germline, CDR1 is LNHNV and CDR2 YYDKDF (reference sequence). Trimming stripped 0 bases from V and 3 bases from J, with 9 bases between. This CDR3 comprises 14 residues. The DNA for the CDR3 is TGTGCCACCAGCAGAGATTTTGGCAGCTACGAGCAGTACGTC. It translates to CATSRDFGSYEQYV.

V and J are TRBV7-9 and TRBJ1-4; D is unresolved. CDR3 size: 13 residues. Deletions cut 6 bases from V and 0 bases from J, with 5 bases between. In germline, CDR1 is SEHNR, CDR2 FQNEAQ (reference sequence). CDR3 loop: CASSPSTNEKLFF. In DNA, the CDR3 is TGTGCCAGCAGTCCTTCAACTAATGAAAAACTGTTTTTT.

The gene calls are TRBV5-1 and TRBJ1-1; D is perhaps TRBD1 (5 bases). The germline gives CDR1 SGHRS, CDR2 YFSETQ. Trimming pared 1 base from V and 6 bases from J, leaving 16 bases between. The CDR3 sequence is 15 residues long. In DNA form, the CDR3 reads TGCGCCAGCAGCTTGCGTGGGGCGGGAGGCGCTGAAGCTTTCTTT. Residues: CASSLRGAGGAEAFF.

The rearrangement links TRBV5-4 to TRBJ2-5; TRBD2 is a possible D gene (5 bases). In germline, CDR1 is SGHNT, CDR2 YYREEE (reference sequence). The CDR3 has 14 amino acids. Trimming removed 6 bases from V and 0 bases from J, with 12 bases in between. CDR3 DNA sequence: TGTGCCAGCAAAAGTAGGCGGGACCAAGAGACCCAGTACTTC. Amino acids: CASKSRRDQETQYF.

V usage is TRBV30 and J usage is TRBJ2-6; D possibly corresponds to TRBD2 (5 bases). Trimming left V 6 bases short and J 1 base short, with 16 bases between. CDR1 is GTSNPN, CDR2 SVGIG, per germline (reference sequence). The CDR3 runs to 16 residues. For the CDR3, the DNA is TGTGCCTGCGGGGTAGGGTCCAGGTCTGGGGCCAACGTCCTGACTTTC. This encodes CACGVGSRSGANVLTF.

The chain recombines TRBV11-3 with TRBJ1-1; D is unclear. The CDR3 spans 14 residues. The V and J ends lost 4 bases and 5 bases respectively, with 14 bases between them. Germline V gene sequence: CDR1 SGHNT, CDR2 YENEEA. The DNA for the CDR3 is TGTGCCAGCAGCTATGAGGGCGGGAATACTGAAGCTTTCTTT. Amino acid sequence: CASSYEGGNTEAFF.

This clone has more than one count but fewer than ten. The gene calls are TRBV5-8 and TRBJ2-2; no definite D call. V lost 0 bases to trimming and J lost 4 bases, with 7 bases between them. Germline values: CDR1 SGHTS, CDR2 YDEGEE. CDR3 length: 14 amino acids. CDR3 sequence (DNA): TGTGCCAGCAGCTTGGATCCCTCCACCGGGGAGCTGTTTTTT. Translating it yields CASSLDPSTGELFF.

The chain carries TRBV7-2 and TRBJ1-1, with 8 bases identical to TRBD1. V lost 5 bases and J lost 4; bases outside the gene matches: 3. Germline V gene sequence: CDR1 SGHTA, CDR2 FQGNSA. The length of the CDR3 is 13 residues. The CDR3 reads CASSRTGGTEAFF. The CDR3 nucleotides are TGTGCCAGCAGCAGAACAGGGGGCACTGAAGCTTTCTTT. The full variable domain, rest sourced from reference TRBV7-2 and TRBJ1-1, is GAGVSQSPSNKVTEKGKDVELRCDPISGHTALYWYRQSLGQGLEFLIYFQGNSAPDKSGLPSDRFSAERTGGSVSTLTIQRTQQEDSAVYLCASSRTGGTEAFFGQGTRLTVV.

The chain carries TRBV11-2 and TRBJ1-3; 7 bases are a match to TRBD1. The CDR3 is made up of 13 amino acids. Unmatched junction bases numbered 5, after V lost 6 bases and J lost 6 bases. Germline CDR1 is SGHAT and CDR2 is FQNNGV. The CDR3: CASSIGGANTIYF. The CDR3 DNA is TGTGCCAGCAGTATAGGGGGCGCAAACACCATATATTTT.

The chain couples TRBV2 to TRBJ1-6; TRBD1 matches 8 bases. This CDR3 has 14 residues. Looked up from germline, CDR1 is SNHLY and CDR2 is FYNNEI. V trimming: 6 bases; J trimming: 7 bases; junction bases outside the gene matches: 5. The CDR3: CASSGQGKNSPLHF. The CDR3 nucleotides are TGTGCCAGCAGCGGACAGGGTAAAAATTCACCCCTCCACTTT.

The chain joins TRBV6-5 to TRBJ1-4, with D perhaps TRBD1 (6 bases). The CDR3 length is 16 residues. Per germline, CDR1 MNHEY and CDR2 SVGAGI. V dropped 4 bases and J dropped 5 bases, with 17 bases sitting between them. CDR3 protein: CASSFQPGHVNEKLFF. DNA for the CDR3: TGTGCCAGCAGTTTCCAACCGGGACATGTGAATGAAAAACTGTTTTTT.

The chain carries TRBV10-3 and TRBJ2-7, with TRBD1 identical over 7 bases. Per the germline V gene, CDR1 is ENHRY and CDR2 is SYGVKD. Trimming took 0 bases from V and 2 from J; bases not matched to a gene: 7. The CDR3 covers 16 residues. The CDR3 nucleotides are TGTGCCATCAGTGAGTCTAAGACAGGGACAACCTACGAGCAGTACTTC. Protein sequence: CAISESKTGTTYEQYF.

This clone was seen a handful of times. CDR3 sequence reads: CASIGTENTEAFF. The CDR3 DNA reads TGTGCCAGCATTGGGACAGAGAACACTGAAGCTTTCTTT. The chain carries TRBV2 and TRBJ1-1; 7 positions agree with TRBD1. The CDR3 covers 13 residues. The J segment lost 1 base and the V segment lost 7 bases, leaving 3 bases of the junction unmatched. Germline V lookup: CDR1 SNHLY, CDR2 FYNNEI.

Remarks on this clone: A read error may produce the germline difference seen at one junction end. This chain joins TRBV19 and TRBJ1-2; perhaps TRBD1 as D (5 bases). There are 16 residues in the CDR3. The germline CDR1 and CDR2 sequences are LNHDA and SQIVND (reference sequence). CDR3 in DNA: TGTGCCAGTAGTGTAGAACGCCGGACACTTCCCTATGGCTACACCTTC. This codes for CASSVERRTLPYGYTF.